The 7 T cell receptor beta chains reported below all come from one sample, sequenced in a study of cytomegalovirus exposure and HLA in healthy donors. The study ran its PCR with 60 Vbeta and 13 Jbeta primers. TCRdb's copy holds only in-frame clones and misses some; the assay was immunoSEQ multiplex PCR. The sample includes over 150,000 clones, about 63% of them seen just once. Sequencing was performed on PBMCs. The receptors were gathered from a woman aged 40 to 50 in good health and CMV-seropositive.

Comments on this clone: The junction departs from germline at one end; a sequencing error may be responsible. This rearrangement joins TRBV7-9 to TRBJ1-1; the D is unclear. There are 12 residues in the CDR3. Germline V gives CDR1 SEHNR, CDR2 FQNEAQ (reference sequence). Here the CDR3 DNA reads TGTTCCAGCAGTTCCATTAGCACTGAAGCTTTCTTT. Translating gives CSSSSISTEAFF.

The chain combines TRBV25-1 with TRBJ1-5, with TRBD1 identical over 8 bases. This CDR3 spans 14 amino acids. Germline trimming cut 3 bases from V and 6 bases from J; bases unmatched to any gene: 4. Germline V gene sequence: CDR1 MGHDK, CDR2 SYGVNS. The CDR3 loop reads CASSDDRGLQPQHF. Written as DNA, the CDR3 is TGTGCCAGCAGTGACGACAGGGGCCTTCAGCCCCAGCATTTT.

The chain uses TRBV2 and TRBJ2-4; a weak D match, TRBD1 (5 bases). This CDR3 is 15 amino acids long. The germline V gene encodes CDR1 SNHLY and CDR2 FYNNEI. Trimming took off 6 bases at V and 5 bases at J, with 17 bases between the two ends. DNA for the CDR3: TGTGCCAGCAGGGGGCTAATCCTTCGCCAAAACATTCAGTACTTC. Translation gives CASRGLILRQNIQYF.

This clone was seen a handful of times. The V and J genes are TRBV7-3 and TRBJ2-2; 9 bases agree with TRBD2. V shed 7 bases and J 4 bases; nucleotides not matched to a gene: 7. Per the germline V gene, CDR1 is SGHTA and CDR2 is FQGTGA. The CDR3 spans 15 residues. CDR3 DNA sequence: TGTGCCAGCACCCTGGGACTAGCTGGCACCGGGGAGCTGTTTTTT. Translating gives CASTLGLAGTGELFF. The full variable domain, in which reference TRBV7-3 and TRBJ2-2 provide the parts outside the CDR3, is GAGVSQTPSNKVTEKGKYVELRCDPISGHTALYWYRQSLGQGPEFLIYFQGTGAADDSGLPNDRFFAVRPEGSVSTLKIQRTERGDSAVYLCASTLGLAGTGELFFGEGSRLTVL.

CDR3 residues: CASSFPSVAGGETQYF. CDR3 nucleotides: TGTGCCAGCAGCTTCCCCTCGGTAGCGGGGGGAGAGACCCAGTACTTC. This sequence joins TRBV7-9 and TRBJ2-5; 10 bases are shared with TRBD2. This CDR3 is built from 16 residues. Germline V gene sequence: CDR1 SEHNR, CDR2 FQNEAQ (reference sequence). V shed 3 bases and J 4 bases; nucleotides not matched to a gene: 8.

The chain employs TRBV5-1 and TRBJ2-5, with TRBD1 identical over 8 bases. The CDR3 has 14 amino acids. Trimming took 4 bases from V and 5 from J; bases not matched to a gene: 7. Germline V gene sequence: CDR1 SGHRS, CDR2 YFSETQ. For the CDR3, the DNA is TGCGCCAGCAGCCCGACAGGGGTTGGGGAGACCCAGTACTTC. Amino acid sequence: CASSPTGVGETQYF. The full variable domain, with the rest looked up from reference TRBV5-1 and TRBJ2-5, is KAGVTQTPRYLIKTRGQQVTLSCSPISGHRSVSWYQQTPGQGLQFLFEYFSETQRNKGNFPGRFSGRQFSNSRSEMNVSTLELGDSALYLCASSPTGVGETQYFGPGTRLLVL.

The CDR3 reads CASSLVVGGANEQFF. CDR3 coding DNA: TGTGCCAGCAGCTTGGTGGTGGGGGGAGCCAATGAGCAGTTCTTC. The chain joins TRBV7-3 to TRBJ2-1, with a possible D match to TRBD2 (6 bases). The germline V gene has CDR1 SGHTA and CDR2 FQGTGA. V was shortened by 3 bases and J by 6 bases, with 15 bases between the two germline ends. The CDR3 has 15 amino acids.